Given below is one T cell receptor (beta chain) in context. Its target is unknown. A multiplex PCR was run with 60 Vbeta primers and 13 Jbeta primers. Repertoires were generated with immunoSEQ multiplex PCR, while TCRdb's copy carries only in-frame clones and drops some. The sample carries under 150,000 clones, around 82% recorded once. This record belongs to a study of cytomegalovirus exposure and HLA in healthy donors. Study-wide results and caveats: Among TCR beta chains, those listed as cytomegalovirus-associated numbered fewer than 200. TCR beta V- and J-gene trimming, according to a later analysis, was linked to a missense DCLRE1C variant. Some V segments, including TRBV6-2 and TRBV6-3, were excluded as indistinguishable. One cluster of highly shared sequence variants probably arose as a sequencing artifact.

This CDR3 contains 16 residues. Germline CDR1 is SGHDN and CDR2 is FVKESK. The V gene end was trimmed by 2 bases and the J gene end by 8 bases; junction bases not matched to a gene: 10. The sample taken for sequencing was PBMCs. This sequence joins TRBV14 and TRBJ2-1, with 9 nucleotides matching TRBD2. The sequence was collected from a woman in her thirties or forties in good health and CMV-seropositive. The CDR3 here is CASSQRAGGRADEQFF. CDR3 nucleotides: TGTGCCAGCAGCCAACGGGCGGGCGGGAGGGCCGATGAGCAGTTCTTC.